One sample yielded the 32 T cell receptor beta chains listed below, sequenced in a study of STAT5B mutations in CD4+ large granular lymphocyte leukemia. The protocol was immunoSEQ multiplex PCR, while the TCRdb copy is restricted to in-frame clones and leaves out a portion. Of 30,000 to 40,000 clones in the sample, 76% were seen once. The sample taken for sequencing was CD4+ T cells from blood buffy coats. The receptors shown here come from a human donor in good health.

Note on this clone: Other DNA sequences within the sample encode an identical CDR3. The chain is built from TRBV29-1 and TRBJ1-3; TRBD1 might be the D (6 bases). Per germline, CDR1 SQVTM and CDR2 ANQGSEA. The CDR3 covers 13 residues. V shed 2 bases and J shed 2 bases, with 7 bases lying between them. The CDR3 DNA follows: TGCAGCGTTGAAAGGGACACTGGAAACACCATATATTTT. Amino acids: CSVERDTGNTIYF.

The rearrangement links TRBV7-6 to TRBJ2-7; D is unclear. This CDR3 is built from 14 residues. Germline V lookup: CDR1 SGHVS, CDR2 FNYEAQ. Trimming cost V 8 bases and J 3 bases, with 17 bases left between them. The DNA for the CDR3 is TGTGCCAGCCAACTCCACGACAAAAGCTACGAGCAGTACTTC. It translates to CASQLHDKSYEQYF.

This clone was found a few times. The CDR3 is CASRGALYEQYF. CDR3 nucleotides: TGCGCCAGCAGGGGCGCCTTGTACGAGCAGTACTTC. The V call is TRBV10-1, the J call TRBJ2-7; D uncertain. CDR3 length: 12 residues. V was trimmed by 6 bases and J by 4 bases, leaving 10 bases between them. The germline gives CDR1 WNHNN, CDR2 SYGVQD (reference sequence).

J is TRBJ2-1 and V is TRBV7-8; no clear D. V was trimmed by 0 bases and J by 0 bases, leaving 6 bases between them. CDR3 length: 15 amino acids. Germline loops: CDR1 SGHVS, CDR2 FQNEAQ. Here the CDR3 DNA reads TGTGCCAGCAGCTTAGCGGATAGCTCCTACAATGAGCAGTTCTTC. Translating it yields CASSLADSSYNEQFF.

The J gene is TRBJ1-1, the V gene TRBV7-7, with no clear D. This CDR3 has 13 amino acids. V lost 5 bases and J 0 bases, leaving 7 bases between the germline ends. Germline V gives CDR1 SSHAT, CDR2 FNYEAQ (reference sequence). CDR3 DNA sequence: TGTGCCAGCAGCCTTCAGGTGAACACTGAAGCTTTCTTT. Translating it yields CASSLQVNTEAFF.

The chain recombines TRBV14 with TRBJ2-5; unclear D gene. The V gene's germline CDR1 is SGHDN and CDR2 FVKESK. The CDR3 loop spans 13 amino acids. V shed 2 bases and J shed 5 bases, with 9 bases lying between them. CDR3 loop: CASSQRVRETQYF. CDR3 nucleotides: TGTGCCAGCAGCCAAAGGGTTAGGGAGACCCAGTACTTC.

The chain carries TRBV7-2 and TRBJ1-2; possibly TRBD1 for D (5 bases). The CDR3 is made up of 13 amino acids. Trimming pared 3 bases from V and 3 bases from J, leaving 8 bases between. The germline gives CDR1 SGHTA, CDR2 FQGNSA. The CDR3 DNA follows: TGTGCCAGCAGCTTTGACAGAGACTATGGCTACACCTTC. This codes for CASSFDRDYGYTF.

The V call is TRBV25-1, the J call TRBJ1-3; a possible D gene is TRBD1 (5 bases). Looked up from germline, CDR1 is MGHDK and CDR2 is SYGVNS. V was pared by 6 bases and J by 1 base, with 13 bases between. This CDR3 comprises 15 residues. CDR3 residues: CASRGEGGSGNTIYF. CDR3 DNA sequence: TGTGCCAGCAGAGGGGAAGGTGGTTCTGGAAACACCATATATTTT.

This clone was seen once. V is TRBV29-1 and J is TRBJ2-7; D call uncertain. The V gene's germline CDR1 is SQVTM and CDR2 ANQGSEA. V shed 5 bases and J shed 3 bases, with 8 bases lying between them. There are 11 residues in the CDR3. CDR3 loop: CSVNLGYEQYF. As DNA, the CDR3 is TGCAGCGTTAACCTTGGCTACGAGCAGTACTTC.

This chain connects TRBV18 to TRBJ1-6; D possibly corresponds to TRBD1 (5 bases). Trimming removed 0 bases at V and 7 bases at J, with 10 bases between. Germline-derived CDR1 and CDR2 are KGHSH and LQKENI. The CDR3 loop spans 15 amino acids. The CDR3 nucleotides are TGTGCCAGCTCACCACCGGAGGGGAACAATTCACCCCTCCACTTT. Translated, it gives CASSPPEGNNSPLHF.

The gene calls are TRBV6-6 and TRBJ2-7, with 8 bases aligning to TRBD2. CDR1 and CDR2 from the germline V gene are MNHNY and SVGAGI (reference sequence). The CDR3 consists of 16 residues. V gave up 2 bases and J gave up 5 bases; unmatched junction bases: 11. CDR3 sequence: CASSYRGFSGVNEQYF. CDR3 nucleotide sequence: TGTGCCAGCAGTTACCGGGGTTTTAGCGGGGTCAACGAGCAGTACTTC.

The chain couples TRBV29-1 to TRBJ1-2; no clear D gene. CDR3 size: 12 residues. The germline CDR1 and CDR2 sequences are SQVTM and ANQGSEA. Trimming removed 7 bases at V and 6 bases at J, with 15 bases between. The DNA of the CDR3 is TGCAGCGCTGGGGAAGGGTTTAATGGCTACACCTTC. Amino acid sequence: CSAGEGFNGYTF.

J is TRBJ1-1 and V is TRBV7-2; D may be TRBD1 (5 bases). V was shortened by 1 base and J by 8 bases, with 17 bases between the two germline ends. Germline V gene data show CDR1 as SGHTA and CDR2 as FQGNSA. CDR3 length: 15 residues. In DNA form, the CDR3 reads TGTGCCAGCAGCTTAGGCAACTTCCCAGGGTGGGAAGCTTTCTTT. Its protein product is CASSLGNFPGWEAFF.

J is TRBJ1-4 and V is TRBV9, with TRBD1 as a possible D gene (5 bases). Trimming left V 1 base short and J 5 bases short, with 12 bases between. The CDR3 sequence is 15 residues long. Germline V gives CDR1 SGDLS, CDR2 YYNGEE. This chain's CDR3 is CASSVSGTPNEKLFF. CDR3 nucleotide sequence: TGTGCCAGCAGCGTATCGGGGACGCCCAATGAAAAACTGTTTTTT. Full variable domain (missing parts from reference TRBV9 and TRBJ1-4): DSGVTQTPKHLITATGQRVTLRCSPRSGDLSVYWYQQSLDQGLQFLIQYYNGEERAKGNILERFSAQQFPDLHSELNLSSLELGDSALYFCASSVSGTPNEKLFFGSGTQLSVL.

The genes are TRBV4-2 and TRBJ2-1; 10 nucleotides align to TRBD2. The CDR3 sequence is 15 residues long. Germline V gene data show CDR1 as LGHNA and CDR2 as YNFKEQ. Trimming removed 4 bases from V and 8 bases from J; junction bases left unmatched: 8. The CDR3 bases are TGTGCCAGCAGCCCCAGAGCGGGAGGGCCGGATGAGCAGTTCTTC. Amino acid sequence: CASSPRAGGPDEQFF.

The chain combines TRBV7-9 with TRBJ2-1; D not resolved. Germline CDR1 is SEHNR and CDR2 is FQNEAQ (reference sequence). Deletions cut 5 bases from V and 5 bases from J, with 7 bases between. CDR3 length: 12 residues. In nucleotides, the CDR3 is TGTGCCAGCAGCCCCCGGCACAATGAGCAGTTCTTC. Translating it yields CASSPRHNEQFF.

The V and J genes are TRBV4-2 and TRBJ2-1, with 7 bases aligning to TRBD1. The germline gives CDR1 LGHNA, CDR2 YNFKEQ. CDR3 length: 13 amino acids. V trimming: 1 base; J trimming: 10 bases; junction bases outside the gene matches: 4. The CDR3 loop reads CASSQVADREQFF. The CDR3 DNA sequence: TGTGCCAGCAGCCAAGTGGCGGACAGGGAGCAGTTCTTC.

J is TRBJ2-5 and V is TRBV4-2; D ambiguous. Germline CDR1 is LGHNA and CDR2 is YNFKEQ. The CDR3 is 14 amino acids. Trimming pared 0 bases from V and 1 base from J, leaving 6 bases between. CDR3 in amino acids: CASSQERIQETQYF. DNA of the CDR3: TGTGCCAGCAGCCAAGAGAGGATCCAAGAGACCCAGTACTTC.

The rearrangement uses TRBV14 and TRBJ2-7; 9 positions agree with TRBD2. Per germline, CDR1 SGHDN and CDR2 FVKESK. Trimming at V came to 0 bases and at J to 8 bases, leaving 5 bases not matched to a gene. The CDR3 spans 14 residues. CDR3 protein: CASSQDWLAGKQYF. In DNA, the CDR3 is TGTGCCAGCAGCCAAGATTGGCTAGCGGGGAAGCAGTACTTC.

This chain links TRBV6-1 with TRBJ1-5, with 10 positions matching TRBD1. Germline CDR1 is MNHNS and CDR2 is SASEGT. CDR3 length equals 18 residues. The ends lost 4 bases at V and 0 bases at J; junction bases unmatched: 9. CDR3 in amino acids: CASSAGTGAPYSNQPQHF. The CDR3 bases are TGTGCCAGCAGTGCCGGGACAGGGGCTCCTTATAGCAATCAGCCCCAGCATTTT.

This clone has a single count. The chain has TRBV18 and TRBJ2-4; 9 nucleotides align to TRBD1. From germline, CDR1 is KGHSH and CDR2 LQKENI. The CDR3 consists of 17 residues. V gave up 5 bases and J gave up 6 bases; unmatched junction bases: 14. This CDR3 reads CASSSPGTGFATNIQYF. CDR3 coding DNA: TGTGCCAGCTCATCTCCCGGGACAGGGTTTGCGACAAACATTCAGTACTTC.

This rearrangement joins TRBV4-3 to TRBJ2-7; D is unclear. This CDR3 spans 12 amino acids. The V end was cut by 0 bases, the J end by 6 bases, with 6 bases between. Germline V gives CDR1 LGHNA, CDR2 YSLEER. CDR3 sequence: CASSQDPGEQYF. The CDR3, as DNA: TGCGCCAGCAGCCAAGACCCGGGCGAGCAGTACTTC.

The chain employs TRBV25-1 and TRBJ2-3, with D perhaps given as TRBD1 or TRBD2 (6 bases each). V lost 4 bases, J lost 3 bases, and 8 bases lay in between. The CDR3 is made up of 13 amino acids. Germline V CDR1 and CDR2: MGHDK, SYGVNS. CDR3 nucleotides: TGTGCCAGCAGTGTAGGGGGGACAGATACGCAGTATTTT. As protein: CASSVGGTDTQYF.

Note on this clone: Relative to the germline gene, one junction end is altered; a read error may explain this. The V call is TRBV7-7, the J call TRBJ1-6; TRBD1 is a possible D gene (5 bases). The CDR3 sequence is 16 residues long. Germline V gene sequence: CDR1 SSHAT, CDR2 FNYEAQ (reference sequence). CDR3 in DNA: TGTGCTAGCAGCTTCTCGGGGGTCTCCTATAATTCACCCCTCCACTTT. Its translation is CASSFSGVSYNSPLHF.

This clone was picked up one time. The V call is TRBV6-1, the J call TRBJ1-2; D is unclear. V lost 7 bases and J 6 bases, leaving 9 bases between the germline ends. The CDR3 is made up of 11 amino acids. Germline V gene sequence: CDR1 MNHNS, CDR2 SASEGT. CDR3 DNA sequence: TGTGCCAGCACTCAGGCTCATGGCTACACCTTC. It encodes CASTQAHGYTF.

This clone was detected once. The chain employs TRBV6-8 and TRBJ1-5, with a weak D call TRBD1 (6 bases). There are 18 residues in the CDR3. Per germline, CDR1 MNHGY and CDR2 SAAAGT. Trimming left V 8 bases short and J 1 base short, with 24 bases between. The CDR3 here is CASCNPFLQGLSNQPQHF. The CDR3 DNA follows: TGTGCCAGCTGCAACCCATTCTTACAGGGTCTAAGCAATCAGCCCCAGCATTTT.

The sample holds a few counts of this clone. CDR3 bases: TGTGCCAGCAGCTTCGGGGCAGGGACTGAAGCTTTCTTT. Its translation is CASSFGAGTEAFF. The V gene is TRBV7-3, the J gene TRBJ1-1; weak D call: TRBD1 (5 bases). Germline V CDR1 and CDR2: SGHTA, FQGTGA. V dropped 3 bases and J dropped 5 bases, with 10 bases sitting between them. The CDR3 sequence is 13 residues long.

In this sample, this clone turned up a few times. The chain joins TRBV7-9 to TRBJ1-5, with TRBD1 matching over 9 bases. After removal of 4 bases from V and 10 bases from J, the junction contained 11 bases not matched to a gene. The CDR3 has 15 residues. The germline V gene has CDR1 SEHNR and CDR2 FQNEAQ (reference sequence). CDR3 nucleotide sequence: TGTGCCAGCAGCTCACCGGACAGGGGTGAGGATCCCCAGCATTTT. It encodes CASSSPDRGEDPQHF. Full variable domain (rest looked up from reference TRBV7-9 and TRBJ1-5): DTGVSQNPRHKITKRGQNVTFRCDPISEHNRLYWYRQTLGQGPEFLTYFQNEAQLEKSRLLSDRFSAERPKGSFSTLEIQRTEQGDSAMYLCASSSPDRGEDPQHFGDGTRLSIL.

The V and J genes are TRBV5-1 and TRBJ2-3; 10 positions agree with TRBD2. V gave up 1 base and J gave up 4 bases; unmatched junction bases: 3. The CDR3 is 15 residues long. CDR1 and CDR2 (germline): SGHRS, YFSETQ. CDR3 sequence: CASSLNLAGADTQYF. The CDR3 DNA is TGCGCCAGCAGCTTGAATCTAGCGGGAGCAGATACGCAGTATTTT.

The chain combines TRBV9 with TRBJ2-5, with TRBD2 matching 11 bases. J gave up 3 bases and V 3 bases, and 7 bases lay outside the gene matches. This CDR3 has 16 amino acids. The germline CDR1 and CDR2 sequences are SGDLS and YYNGEE. For the CDR3, the DNA is TGTGCCAGCAGCGCCCGACTAGCGGGGACTAAAGAGACCCAGTACTTC. This gives the protein CASSARLAGTKETQYF. Combining the CDR3 with reference TRBV9 and TRBJ2-5 gives the whole variable domain DSGVTQTPKHLITATGQRVTLRCSPRSGDLSVYWYQQSLDQGLQFLIQYYNGEERAKGNILERFSAQQFPDLHSELNLSSLELGDSALYFCASSARLAGTKETQYFGPGTRLLVL.

As to this clone: At one end the junction does not follow the germline gene, possibly because of a read error. The chain combines TRBV7-7 with TRBJ2-5; 9 bases are shared with TRBD1. The germline CDR1 and CDR2 sequences are SSHAT and FNYEAQ (reference sequence). This CDR3 contains 16 residues. The chain's CDR3 is CASSRTGGVRQETQYF. The CDR3 coding sequence is TGTGCTAGCAGCCGAACAGGGGGCGTGAGGCAAGAGACCCAGTACTTC.

The chain recombines TRBV4-3 with TRBJ1-2; 9 bases align to TRBD1. The CDR3 spans 18 residues. Trimming cost V 0 bases and J 3 bases; bases outside gene matches: 11. CDR1 LGHNA and CDR2 YSLEER come from the germline V gene. The CDR3 DNA reads TGCGCCAGCAGCCAAGAGGCTTTTGGACAGGGGTCGGACTATGGCTACACCTTC. It codes for CASSQEAFGQGSDYGYTF.